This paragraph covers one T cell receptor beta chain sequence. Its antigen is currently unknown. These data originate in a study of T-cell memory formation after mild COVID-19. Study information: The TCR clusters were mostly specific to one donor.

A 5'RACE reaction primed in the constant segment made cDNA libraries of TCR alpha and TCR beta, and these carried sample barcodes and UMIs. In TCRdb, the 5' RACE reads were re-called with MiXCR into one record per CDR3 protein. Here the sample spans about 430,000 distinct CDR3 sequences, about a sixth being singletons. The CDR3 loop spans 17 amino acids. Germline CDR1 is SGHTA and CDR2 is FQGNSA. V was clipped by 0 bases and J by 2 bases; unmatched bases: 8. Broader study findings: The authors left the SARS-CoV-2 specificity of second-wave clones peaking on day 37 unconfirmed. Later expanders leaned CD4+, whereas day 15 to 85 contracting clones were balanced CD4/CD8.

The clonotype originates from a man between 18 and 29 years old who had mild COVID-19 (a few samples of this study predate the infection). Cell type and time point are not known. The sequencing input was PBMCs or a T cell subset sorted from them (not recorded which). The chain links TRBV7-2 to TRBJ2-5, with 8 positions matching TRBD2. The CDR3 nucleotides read TGTGCCAGCAGCTTAGCGCGGGCCATAGCGGGGCAAGAGACCCAGTACTTC. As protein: CASSLARAIAGQETQYF. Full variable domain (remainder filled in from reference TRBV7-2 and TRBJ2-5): GAGVSQSPSNKVTEKGKDVELRCDPISGHTALYWYRQSLGQGLEFLIYFQGNSAPDKSGLPSDRFSAERTGGSVSTLTIQRTQQEDSAVYLCASSLARAIAGQETQYFGPGTRLLVL.